This T cell receptor (beta chain) was found in a study of neoadjuvant nivolumab and ipilimumab in lung cancer (TCRdb year 2020). About the study as a whole: Nivolumab was given at 3 mg/kg intravenously on days 1, 15 and 29, and the combination arm added ipilimumab 1 mg/kg on day 1 only. For each study arm, the primary endpoint of the trial was the rate of major pathologic response (MPR) in the intention-to-treat population. A total of about 43 patients with operable NSCLC were treated in the trial, with around 23 randomized to nivolumab monotherapy and some 20 randomized to nivolumab plus ipilimumab. TCR repertoires in pretherapy (baseline) peripheral blood were compared with TCR repertoires in tumors resected at surgery after neoadjuvant immune checkpoint blockade. Seven patients had matched pretherapy and resected tumor pairs analyzed, with four treated with nivolumab and three with nivolumab plus ipilimumab.

The cysteine opens and the phenylalanine closes a CDR3 of 14 amino acids. The only DNA kept is the CDR3, 42 bases in frame from the first base. The germline V gene (reference sequence) gives CDR1 as MNHEY and CDR2 as SMNVEV. V is trimmed back by 2 bases and J by 6 bases, and the junction contains 6 bases that no gene match accounts for. To prepare the library, the immunoSEQ multiplex PCR assay was applied. From the authors' description of their analysis: Repertoires were summarized by richness and clonality, and significantly expanded and contracted clones were identified between pre- and post-therapy samples. The clones in this table, taken by TCRdb from immuneACCESS, are in-frame only. Not every clone is retained; where verified, under half of the shortfall comes from an unresolved V gene, and the cause of the rest is unknown. V, J and clone size are taken as reported in that table, and D and trimming were inferred from the DNA itself. This sample is represented by roughly 1,500 clones; more than 70% of them were singletons. The top ten constitute about 4% of the sample.

The sample's time point, from its label and the paper: at surgical resection after neoadjuvant nivolumab +/- ipilimumab. Samples came from the phase 2 randomized NEOSTAR trial, which tested neoadjuvant nivolumab or nivolumab plus ipilimumab followed by surgery in operable NSCLC. Tumor-adjacent uninvolved lung was collected at resection and served as a matched non-tumor comparison for resected tumor TCR repertoires. Paper-wide results and their limitations: A small number of samples underwent TCR sequencing. From pretherapy to surgery, increases in tumor T-cell richness and clonality were observed in three of three dual-therapy tumors but in only two of four nivolumab-treated tumors. No significant correlation was found between TCR clonality and pathologic tumor regression, and only one major-pathologic-response sample was available for the clonality analysis. Greater TCR richness and clonality were observed in resected tumors than in tumor-adjacent uninvolved lung, and increases were observed in more dual-therapy-treated tumors. A positive correlation was observed between pretherapy blood TCR richness and richness in tumors resected after neoadjuvant therapy (Spearman R of about 0.82).

Remarks on this clone: The clone's antigen remains unknown. The input lacks base qualities; no much larger clone sits a single base away.

The chain joins TRBV27 to TRBJ1-2; TRBD1 aligns with 7 central bases. This sequence originates from an adult with non-small cell lung cancer. Here the sequenced sample was adjacent normal lung tissue, taken after neoadjuvant nivolumab, alone or with ipilimumab, at or shortly before surgery. The CDR3 reads as follows: CASSLGQGGNGYTF. In nucleotides, the sequence is TGTGCCAGCAGTTTAGGCCAGGGGGGGAATGGCTACACCTTC.